This TCR beta chain was sequenced during a study of T cells in women clearing cervical HPV infection. At the level of the study: No precancer developed; the control's incident HPV16 infection cleared within 12 months.

V lost 0 bases, J lost 7 bases, and 16 bases lay in between. The CDR3 has 15 residues. Germline V gene data show CDR1 as SGHRS and CDR2 as YFSETQ. The data were produced by immunoSEQ multiplex PCR, yet TCRdb's version contains in-frame clones alone and is incomplete. The record lists about 20,000 clones, of which the ten most abundant hold about 5%. Points on this clone: The read finishes 3 residues shy of the CDR3 end, and the germline J gene is used to complete it.

Sequencing input: blood buffy coat. The sequence was collected from a woman aged 18 to 75 with a cervical HPV16 infection that either progressed to CIN3+ or cleared (not recorded which). The rearrangement links TRBV5-1 to TRBJ1-1, with a possible D match to TRBD1 (6 bases). The part of the CDR3 DNA that was read is TGCGCCAGCAGCTTGGCTGGCAGGGACAATAATGAA. Translated: CASSLAGRDNNE. The whole CDR3 region reads CASSLAGRDNNEAFF. Variable domain in full (rest from reference TRBV5-1 and TRBJ1-1): KAGVTQTPRYLIKTRGQQVTLSCSPISGHRSVSWYQQTPGQGLQFLFEYFSETQRNKGNFPGRFSGRQFSNSRSEMNVSTLELGDSALYLCASSLAGRDNNEAFFGQGTRLTVV.